A selection of T cell receptor beta chains follows, all from one sample in a study of shared clonotypes between healthy human individuals. Sequenced by immunoSEQ multiplex PCR; TCRdb stores in-frame clones only, minus some. The sample has around 2,000,000 clones; about 93% are singletons. Sequencing used naive CD8+ T cells from PBMCs. All receptors derive from a man younger than 30 in good health. Some clones in this sample may be carry-over from other donors' samples. The CDR3 runs from the conserved cysteine through the conserved F or W. Clone size is given for some rows only: seen once, a few or many times, or a class if the clone is expanded.

NA | TRBV30 | CAWSVLEGVNEQFF
NA | TRBV2 | CASRHRGHTGELFF
NA | TRBV10-3 | CAISNEDPGANVLTF
few | TRBV29-1 | CSVHTQGSDTEAFF
NA | TRBV27 | CASSSRDRGLNEQFF
NA | TRBV7-6 | CASSFSAKGTYEQYF
NA | TRBV4-1 | CASSREQGSGNTIYF
NA | TRBV10-3 | CATQSGDNEQFF
NA | TRBV29-1 | CSVEGIDRSSGNEQFF
few | TRBV19 | CASSVQGFGTEAFF
NA | TRBV4-2 | CASSQGRQGTYEQYF
NA | TRBV27 | CASSLTGSSYNEQFF
NA | TRBV19 | CASSIVAGGPGEQFF
NA | TRBV30 | CAWSRQTEQYF
NA | TRBV6-5 | CASSYTAGEADIQYF
NA | TRBV6-5 | CASSYQGAVSYEQYF
NA | TRBV28 | CASSLGENTGELFF
few | TRBV14 | CASSQERGLNTEAFF
NA | TRBV7-6 | CASSSSKGGMGNSPLHF
NA | TRBV6-5 | CASSYLGSGFVETQYF
NA | TRBV29-1 | CSVEQGVPYEQYF
NA | TRBV15 | CATSRDRREGRYEQYF
NA | TRBV4-2 | CASSQGKGGAVPHEQYF
NA | TRBV6-5 | CASSPGRRVTEAFF
NA | TRBV11-2 | CASSLDPGHSDTEAFF
NA | TRBV11-2 | CASSPSGNHAPNEKLFF
NA | TRBV4-1 | CASSQGFGNEQFF
NA | TRBV7-9 | CASSETGAGKGTDTQYF
once | TRBV9 | CASSVSRGHAGANVLTF
NA | TRBV27 | CASSPGQKDRANTGELFF
NA | TRBV27 | CASSERYTGLPLYEQYF
NA | TRBV28 | CASSLSGASSYEQYF
NA | TRBV27 | CASSLSWTEYSNQPQHF
NA | TRBV28 | CASSLRDGIYTQYF
NA | TRBV29-1 | CSATGADQEAFF
NA | TRBV6-1 | CASSARFGTVKNIQYF
NA | TRBV5-4 | CASSGPLGDEQYF
NA | TRBV4-3 | CASSQDAPPHSGVEEFF
NA | TRBV29-1 | CSVTQGAPYEQYF
NA | TRBV29-1 | CSASGLAGDNEQFF
NA | TRBV9 | CASSVGGLTEAFF
NA | TRBV6-5 | CASGESGANVLTF
once | TRBV5-1 | CASSLGPEAFF
NA | TRBV14 | CASSPIDRGPTNEKLFF
once | TRBV9 | CASSVDRGSTGNTIYF
NA | TRBV28 | CASQTGRVGDTQYF
NA | TRBV5-4 | CASSYNRGTQYF
NA | TRBV5-8 | CASSLAGTGSEAFF
NA | TRBV6-5 | CASSWRTSPSYEQYF
NA | TRBV7-6 | CASSSRQGAKEAQYF
NA | TRBV30 | CAWSHSEQFF